The 8 T cell receptor beta chains given below trace back to one sample, sequenced in a study of blood T cell repertoires in COVID-19. Produced via immunoSEQ multiplex PCR; TCRdb's table is partial and in-frame only. The data contain 200,000 to 250,000 clones, roughly 90% of them seen just once; the ten biggest clones take up around 17%. The sample was peripheral blood. These receptors were obtained from a man between 50 and 59 years old with COVID-19, enrolled during active disease.

J is TRBJ1-2 and V is TRBV5-6; D perhaps matches TRBD1 (6 bases). This CDR3 has 19 residues. V lost 3 bases and J lost 5, with 29 bases in between. CDR1 is SGHDT and CDR2 is YYEEEE in the germline V gene. CDR3 nucleotide sequence: TGTGCCAGCAGCTATCTACCCCGTCTAGGTGGACAGCGACTATATGGCTACACCTTC. Residues: CASSYLPRLGGQRLYGYTF.

This chain joins TRBV7-9 and TRBJ2-3, with 9 bases matching TRBD1. The CDR3 consists of 17 residues. Trimming removed 4 bases from V and 6 bases from J; junction bases left unmatched: 14. Germline V CDR1 and CDR2: SEHNR, FQNEAQ (reference sequence). The CDR3 nucleotides are TGTGCCAGCAGCTCAGCGAGAGGGACAGGGACATCGGATACGCAGTATTTT. As protein: CASSSARGTGTSDTQYF.

The rearrangement joins TRBV11-1 to TRBJ2-7; a weak D match, TRBD1 (5 bases). The CDR3 spans 14 residues. In germline, CDR1 is SGHAT, CDR2 FQDESV (reference sequence). Trimming removed 5 bases from V and 3 bases from J, with 14 bases in between. CDR3 DNA: TGTGCCAGCAGCAAAAGGACACAGCACTACGAGCAGTACTTC. It is translated as CASSKRTQHYEQYF.

V gene TRBV12-3 or TRBV12-4 combines with J gene TRBJ1-1; TRBD1 matches at 8 bases. The CDR3 spans 13 residues. Losses at the gene ends were 6 bases for V and 4 bases for J; bases not matched to a gene: 4. This CDR3 is CASRATGGTEAFF. CDR3 sequence (DNA): TGTGCCAGCAGAGCCACAGGGGGCACTGAAGCTTTCTTT.

The chain combines TRBV7-9 with TRBJ2-2; the match to TRBD1 covers 12 bases. Germline CDR1 is SEHNR and CDR2 is FQNEAQ (reference sequence). The V gene end was trimmed by 5 bases and the J gene end by 2 bases; junction bases not matched to a gene: 12. CDR3 length: 19 amino acids. The CDR3 loop reads CASSAGTGGLADNTGELFF. CDR3 bases: TGTGCCAGCAGCGCCGGGACAGGGGGCCTAGCGGACAACACCGGGGAGCTGTTTTTT.

The gene calls are TRBV3-1 (or the pseudogene TRBV3-2) and TRBJ1-2, with TRBD1 identical over 7 bases. Looked up from germline, CDR1 is LGHDT and CDR2 is YNNKEL (reference sequence). The CDR3 is 15 residues long. With V trimmed by 1 base and J by 8 bases, 10 bases remained unmatched. This CDR3 reads CASSQVLTGIEGYTF. In DNA, the CDR3 is TGTGCCAGCAGCCAAGTACTGACAGGGATCGAAGGCTACACCTTC.

V gene TRBV4-1 combines with J gene TRBJ1-4, with no clear D. Between the trimmed V and J ends, which lost 4 bases and 7 bases, there was a span of 13 bases. The germline CDR1 and CDR2 sequences are MGHRA and YSYEKL. The CDR3 has 14 amino acids. In DNA form, the CDR3 reads TGCGCCAGCAGCCGAATGATTTACGGTGAAAAACTGTTTTTT. It translates to CASSRMIYGEKLFF.

V gene TRBV19 combines with J gene TRBJ2-7, with 10 positions matching TRBD1. There are 15 residues in the CDR3. V dropped 5 bases and J dropped 2; count of bases not matched to a gene: 6. The germline V gene has CDR1 LNHDA and CDR2 SQIVND (reference sequence). The CDR3 bases are TGTGCCAGTAGTGACGGACAGGGGGGCACCTACGAGCAGTACTTC. This sequence encodes CASSDGQGGTYEQYF.